Shown below are 17 T cell receptor beta chains from a single sample sequenced in a study of cytomegalovirus exposure and HLA in healthy donors. The PCR was carried out with 60 Vbeta primers and 13 Jbeta primers. The assay was immunoSEQ multiplex PCR, and TCRdb's table has in-frame clones only and misses some. The data show some 200,000 clones, around 74% seen once. The sample was PBMCs. The receptors shown here come from a girl aged 5 to 17 in good health and CMV-seropositive.

The V and J genes are TRBV5-1 and TRBJ1-1; TRBD1 aligns across 8 bases. CDR3 length: 17 amino acids. Germline V lookup: CDR1 SGHRS, CDR2 YFSETQ. Losses at the gene ends were 0 bases for V and 2 bases for J; bases not matched to a gene: 9. This chain's CDR3 is CASSLEATGAGNTEAFF. Written as DNA, the CDR3 is TGCGCCAGCAGCTTGGAGGCGACAGGGGCAGGTAACACTGAAGCTTTCTTT.

V gene TRBV5-4 combines with J gene TRBJ1-4; 7 bases align to TRBD1. Trimming removed 2 bases from V and 8 bases from J; junction bases left unmatched: 3. The V gene's germline CDR1 is SGHNT and CDR2 YYREEE (reference sequence). The CDR3 is 13 amino acids. The CDR3 loop is CASSFQGGEKLFF. The DNA for the CDR3 is TGTGCCAGCAGCTTCCAGGGGGGAGAAAAACTGTTTTTT.

The CDR3 DNA follows: TGTGCCAGCAGCCAAGATCTGAGACAGGGCGACGAGCAGTACTTC. Its translation: CASSQDLRQGDEQYF. The genes are TRBV4-2 and TRBJ2-5; 7 bases align to TRBD1. The DNA end lines up better with TRBJ2-7; the J call may be wrong. The V gene's germline CDR1 is LGHNA and CDR2 YNFKEQ. CDR3 length: 15 residues.

This rearrangement joins TRBV4-1 to TRBJ1-5, with 7 bases aligning to TRBD1. The V segment lost 1 base and the J segment 7 bases; nucleotides outside the gene matches: 13. The germline CDR1 and CDR2 sequences are MGHRA and YSYEKL. The CDR3 extends over 17 amino acids. The CDR3 DNA reads as TGCGCCAGCAGCCAAGGGTCCCGAACAGGGGCACAGCAGCCCCAGCATTTT. As protein: CASSQGSRTGAQQPQHF.

This chain links TRBV27 with TRBJ1-6; no clear D. This CDR3 spans 12 amino acids. CDR1 MNHEY and CDR2 SMNVEV come from the germline V gene (reference sequence). V dropped 6 bases and J dropped 11 bases, with 11 bases sitting between them. CDR3: CASSRGGTPLHF. In DNA form, the CDR3 reads TGTGCCAGCAGCCGAGGAGGGACACCCCTCCACTTT.

V and J are TRBV11-3 and TRBJ2-7, with 8 nucleotides matching TRBD1. The germline V gene has CDR1 SGHNT and CDR2 YENEEA. This CDR3 has 15 residues. J was trimmed by 1 base and V by 5 bases; bases with no gene match: 7. The CDR3 DNA reads as TGTGCCAGCAGCCCCGGACAGGGACAATCCTACGAGCAGTACTTC. This translates into CASSPGQGQSYEQYF.

V gene TRBV6-6 combines with J gene TRBJ2-2; D is uncertain. The CDR3 extends over 15 amino acids. V was clipped by 5 bases and J by 0 bases, with 10 bases between them. Germline V gives CDR1 MNHNY, CDR2 SVGAGI (reference sequence). The CDR3 bases are TGTGCCAGCAGTAAGTTGTACACGAACACCGGGGAGCTGTTTTTT. Residues: CASSKLYTNTGELFF.

CDR3 sequence: CASTIGQGRTDTQYF. The CDR3 DNA follows: TGTGCCAGCACCATTGGACAGGGACGCACAGATACGCAGTATTTT. The V call is TRBV7-9, the J call TRBJ2-3, with 8 bases fitting TRBD1. Unmatched junction bases numbered 7, after V lost 7 bases and J lost 1 base. This CDR3 comprises 15 residues. Per germline, CDR1 SEHNR and CDR2 FQNEAQ (reference sequence).

The rearrangement uses TRBV2 and TRBJ1-5; weak D call: TRBD1 (5 bases). The CDR3 has 14 residues. V dropped 8 bases and J dropped 7 bases, with 18 bases sitting between them. CDR1 and CDR2 (germline): SNHLY, FYNNEI. Here the CDR3 reads CASADTWEGQPQHF. The CDR3 DNA is TGTGCCAGCGCGGACACCTGGGAGGGACAGCCCCAGCATTTT.

The CDR3 sequence is CASSLHLGEQFF. CDR3 DNA sequence: TGTGCCAGCAGTTTGCACCTCGGTGAGCAGTTCTTC. The rearrangement uses TRBV5-4 and TRBJ2-1; D remains ambiguous. From germline, CDR1 is SGHNT and CDR2 YYREEE (reference sequence). Trimming cost V 5 bases and J 9 bases, with 12 bases left between them. This CDR3 comprises 12 residues.

The chain couples TRBV19 to TRBJ2-7; 11 nucleotides match TRBD2. Germline values: CDR1 LNHDA, CDR2 SQIVND (reference sequence). This CDR3 is built from 14 residues. V was pared by 3 bases and J by 6 bases, with 4 bases of the junction left unmatched. Written as DNA, the CDR3 is TGTGCCAGTAGTATGGGACTAGCGGCGGCCGAGCAGTACTTC. This sequence encodes CASSMGLAAAEQYF.

This chain joins TRBV6-1 and TRBJ2-6; a possible D gene is TRBD1 (5 bases). There are 17 residues in the CDR3. V dropped 2 bases and J dropped 0 bases, with 11 bases sitting between them. The V gene's germline CDR1 is MNHNS and CDR2 SASEGT. CDR3 in DNA: TGTGCCAGCAGTGAATTAGGGGTGGCCTCTGGGGCCAACGTCCTGACTTTC. Translated: CASSELGVASGANVLTF.

This chain connects TRBV7-6 to TRBJ2-7, with 8 nucleotides matching TRBD1. Germline lookup yields CDR1 SGHVS and CDR2 FNYEAQ. V shed 4 bases and J 3 bases; nucleotides not matched to a gene: 11. CDR3 length equals 16 residues. The CDR3: CASSSEAGGRGYEQYF. The CDR3, as DNA: TGTGCCAGCAGCTCCGAGGCAGGGGGCAGAGGCTACGAGCAGTACTTC.

V gene TRBV6-5 combines with J gene TRBJ2-7, with no clear D. CDR1 and CDR2 from the germline V gene are MNHEY and SVGAGI. The CDR3 runs 11 residues. Trimming took 2 bases from V and 4 from J, leaving 3 bases between them. The chain's CDR3 is CASSYRYEQYF. The CDR3 bases are TGTGCCAGCAGTTACCGGTACGAGCAGTACTTC.

This chain connects TRBV7-2 to TRBJ1-5; perhaps TRBD1 as D (6 bases). The V and J ends lost 3 bases and 5 bases respectively, with 14 bases between them. The germline V gene has CDR1 SGHTA and CDR2 FQGNSA. This CDR3 is 15 amino acids long. The CDR3 is CASSFIQGQDQPQHF. The CDR3 DNA is TGTGCCAGCAGCTTTATACAGGGTCAGGATCAGCCCCAGCATTTT.

The chain couples TRBV7-2 to TRBJ2-3, with a possible D match to TRBD2 (6 bases). The CDR3 extends over 12 amino acids. Trimming shortened V by 5 bases and J by 8 bases, and 11 bases separated the two germline ends. In germline, CDR1 is SGHTA, CDR2 FQGNSA. CDR3 region: CASSAWDFTQYF. The CDR3 bases are TGTGCCAGCAGCGCATGGGACTTTACGCAGTATTTT. Full variable domain (remainder filled in from reference TRBV7-2 and TRBJ2-3): GAGVSQSPSNKVTEKGKDVELRCDPISGHTALYWYRQSLGQGLEFLIYFQGNSAPDKSGLPSDRFSAERTGGSVSTLTIQRTQQEDSAVYLCASSAWDFTQYFGPGTRLTVL.

V usage is TRBV14 and J usage is TRBJ2-3, with D perhaps TRBD2 (5 bases). CDR1 SGHDN and CDR2 FVKESK come from the germline V gene. V dropped 8 bases and J dropped 2 bases, with 11 bases sitting between them. There are 13 residues in the CDR3. Here the CDR3 reads CASGSGFTDTQYF. The CDR3, as DNA: TGTGCCAGCGGTTCGGGGTTCACAGATACGCAGTATTTT.